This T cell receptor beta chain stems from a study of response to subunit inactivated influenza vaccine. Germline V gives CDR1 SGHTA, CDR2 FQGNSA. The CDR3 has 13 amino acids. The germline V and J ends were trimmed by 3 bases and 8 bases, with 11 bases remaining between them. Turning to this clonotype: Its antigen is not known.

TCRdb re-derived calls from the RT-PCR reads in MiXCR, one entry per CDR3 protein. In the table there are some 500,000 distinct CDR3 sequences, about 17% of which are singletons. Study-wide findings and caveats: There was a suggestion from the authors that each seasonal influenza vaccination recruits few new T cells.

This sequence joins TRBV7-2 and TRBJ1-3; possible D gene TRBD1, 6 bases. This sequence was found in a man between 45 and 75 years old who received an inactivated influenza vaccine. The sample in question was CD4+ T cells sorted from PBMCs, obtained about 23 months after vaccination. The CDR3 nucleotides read TGTGCCAGCAGCTTCGGGGGCTGGGACACCATATATTTT. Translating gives CASSFGGWDTIYF.